What follows are 20 T cell receptor beta chains derived from one specimen sequenced in a study of cytomegalovirus exposure and HLA in healthy donors. Amplification used 60 Vbeta primers and 13 Jbeta primers. Assay used: immunoSEQ multiplex PCR; TCRdb lists only in-frame clones, some missing. The sample gives about 150,000 clones, about four fifths of which show up once; 0.35% to 0.45% is in the top ten. Input material: PBMCs. The receptors were gathered from a boy aged 2 to 9 in good health and CMV-seronegative.

V and J are TRBV6-5 and TRBJ2-7; maybe TRBD1 (5 bases). The CDR3 is 13 amino acids. Germline lookup yields CDR1 MNHEY and CDR2 SVGAGI. The ends were cut back, 2 bases at V and 5 bases at J, with 10 bases in the middle. The CDR3 reads CASSYVQGNEQYF. The CDR3 DNA is TGTGCCAGCAGTTACGTGCAGGGCAACGAGCAGTACTTC.

The rearrangement joins TRBV7-9 to TRBJ2-2; 8 bases align to TRBD1. V trimming: 2 bases; J trimming: 5 bases; junction bases outside the gene matches: 7. The CDR3 extends over 16 amino acids. Germline V gene lookup returns CDR1 SEHNR and CDR2 FQNEAQ (reference sequence). The CDR3 reads CASSLNPTGGTGELFF. The CDR3 region has the DNA TGTGCCAGCAGCTTAAACCCCACAGGGGGAACCGGGGAGCTGTTTTTT.

The rearrangement joins TRBV13 to TRBJ1-2; D call uncertain. The CDR3 totals 13 residues. The germline CDR1 and CDR2 sequences are PRHDT and FYEKMQ (reference sequence). The V end was cut by 2 bases, the J end by 8 bases, with 12 bases between. The DNA of the CDR3 is TGTGCCAGCAGCTTATCTTCCCTTTCGGGCTACACCTTC. This sequence encodes CASSLSSLSGYTF.

This chain links TRBV5-1 with TRBJ2-1; 7 nucleotides align to TRBD2. The length of the CDR3 is 18 residues. Germline V gene data show CDR1 as SGHRS and CDR2 as YFSETQ. Trimming at V came to 4 bases and at J to 0 bases, leaving 13 bases not matched to a gene. This chain's CDR3 is CASSPEVWERGSYNEQFF. The CDR3 region has the DNA TGCGCCAGCAGCCCGGAGGTATGGGAGCGGGGCTCCTACAATGAGCAGTTCTTC.

The chain links TRBV2 to TRBJ1-4, with D unresolved. The CDR3 runs to 12 residues. Germline V CDR1 and CDR2: SNHLY, FYNNEI. The V end lost 7 bases, the J end lost 10 bases, and 13 bases lay between the germline ends. CDR3 region: CASNMRVGKLFF. In nucleotides, the CDR3 is TGTGCCAGCAATATGAGGGTTGGAAAACTGTTTTTT.

This sequence joins TRBV28 and TRBJ2-1; TRBD2 matches at 9 bases. CDR3 length: 11 amino acids. Germline-derived CDR1 and CDR2 are MDHEN and SYDVKM. The trim removed 11 bases at V and 5 bases at J, leaving 1 base unmatched. The CDR3 here is CALAGNNEQFF. For the CDR3, the DNA is TGTGCCCTAGCGGGAAACAATGAGCAGTTCTTC.

The chain recombines TRBV6-5 with TRBJ2-7; maybe TRBD2 (5 bases). Trimming cost V 6 bases and J 2 bases, with 14 bases left between them. This CDR3 has 14 residues. Germline assignment: CDR1 MNHEY and CDR2 SVGAGI. The CDR3 sequence: CASRDGNPAYEQYF. As DNA, the CDR3 is TGTGCCAGCAGGGACGGGAATCCCGCCTACGAGCAGTACTTC.

The chain uses TRBV7-9 and TRBJ2-5; D unresolved. Germline V lookup: CDR1 SEHNR, CDR2 FQNEAQ (reference sequence). This CDR3 is 13 amino acids long. V was cut by 3 bases and J by 1 base, with 6 bases left in between. The CDR3 is CASSLSGQETQYF. In DNA, the CDR3 is TGTGCCAGCAGCTTGTCAGGCCAAGAGACCCAGTACTTC.

The gene calls are TRBV5-4 and TRBJ1-2, with 12 bases fitting TRBD1. The V gene end was trimmed by 5 bases and the J gene end by 7 bases; junction bases not matched to a gene: 6. Germline CDR1 is SGHNT and CDR2 is YYREEE (reference sequence). This CDR3 has 14 residues. CDR3 coding DNA: TGTGCCAGCAGGAAACCGGGACAGGGGGCTGGCTACACCTTC. Translated, it gives CASRKPGQGAGYTF.

The chain recombines TRBV27 with TRBJ2-2, with TRBD1 matching over 8 bases. The CDR3 extends over 15 amino acids. V dropped 2 bases and J dropped 7; count of bases not matched to a gene: 6. Germline CDR1 and CDR2: MNHEY and SMNVEV (reference sequence). CDR3 in DNA: TGTGCCAGCAGTTTAACAGGGGGGATGAACGGGGAGCTGTTTTTT. As protein: CASSLTGGMNGELFF.

The count of this clone is one. The chain links TRBV28 to TRBJ2-3, with 11 bases lining up with TRBD2. CDR3 length: 15 amino acids. After removal of 5 bases from V and 4 bases from J, the junction contained 5 bases not matched to a gene. Germline CDR1 MDHEN, CDR2 SYDVKM. This chain's CDR3 is CASSGGTSGADTQYF. CDR3 DNA: TGTGCCAGCAGTGGCGGGACTAGCGGAGCAGATACGCAGTATTTT.

V gene TRBV5-1 combines with J gene TRBJ2-2; 7 bases are a match to TRBD2. The trim removed 2 bases at V and 6 bases at J, leaving 7 bases unmatched. The CDR3 has 15 residues. Germline CDR1 is SGHRS and CDR2 is YFSETQ. The chain's CDR3 is CASSFKRDIAGELFF. The CDR3 DNA reads as TGCGCCAGCAGCTTTAAGCGGGATATAGCCGGGGAGCTGTTTTTT.

CDR3 amino acids: CASSEWGGAEQFF. The CDR3 DNA sequence: TGCGCCAGCAGTGAGTGGGGAGGAGCTGAGCAGTTCTTC. The chain combines TRBV10-2 with TRBJ2-1; perhaps TRBD2 as D (6 bases). Trimming left V 1 base short and J 9 bases short, with 10 bases between. The CDR3 length is 13 residues. CDR1 is WSHSY and CDR2 is SAAADI in the germline V gene.

CDR3 residues: CASRPTSRTGELFF. The DNA for the CDR3 is TGTGCCAGCAGGCCTACGTCGAGGACCGGGGAGCTGTTTTTT. This chain uses TRBV6-1 with TRBJ2-2; D remains ambiguous. From germline, CDR1 is MNHNS and CDR2 SASEGT. The CDR3 is made up of 14 amino acids. The ends were cut back, 6 bases at V and 5 bases at J, with 13 bases in the middle.

V and J are TRBV2 and TRBJ2-7; possibly TRBD2 for D (5 bases). Trimming shortened V by 3 bases and J by 5 bases, and 17 bases separated the two germline ends. This CDR3 region has 15 residues. Germline CDR1 SNHLY, CDR2 FYNNEI. For the CDR3, the DNA is TGTGCCAGCAGTGATAGGCCCCCGGAGGTCCACGAGCAGTACTTC. It translates to CASSDRPPEVHEQYF.

The rearrangement joins TRBV25-1 to TRBJ1-3; tentative D call: TRBD1 (6 bases). V lost 8 bases and J lost 3, with 14 bases in between. Germline V gives CDR1 MGHDK, CDR2 SYGVNS. This CDR3 comprises 14 residues. For the CDR3, the DNA is TGTGCCAGCTCTGAAGGGGGTTTTGGAAACACCATATATTTT. This translates into CASSEGGFGNTIYF.

The V call is TRBV14, the J call TRBJ1-3; no clear D. This CDR3 region has 11 residues. Trimming removed 4 bases from V and 4 bases from J, with 2 bases in between. The germline V gene encodes CDR1 SGHDN and CDR2 FVKESK. The CDR3 coding sequence is TGTGCCAGCAGCCCAGGAAACACCATATATTTT. Translating it yields CASSPGNTIYF.

This chain links TRBV7-2 with TRBJ2-1, with D perhaps TRBD2 (6 bases). V lost 3 bases to trimming and J lost 7 bases, with 19 bases between them. Germline V gene data show CDR1 as SGHTA and CDR2 as FQGNSA. This CDR3 has 16 amino acids. The chain's CDR3 is CASSLNSGTFSNEQFF. The CDR3 nucleotides read TGTGCCAGCAGCTTGAATTCCGGGACTTTTAGTAATGAGCAGTTCTTC.

The J gene is TRBJ1-5, the V gene TRBV19; 7 positions agree with TRBD1. Germline V gives CDR1 LNHDA, CDR2 SQIVND (reference sequence). The CDR3 is 13 amino acids. V dropped 6 bases and J dropped 7; count of bases not matched to a gene: 6. The CDR3 DNA reads TGTGCCAGTAGGAGACAGGGAGAACAGCCCCAGCATTTT. Amino acids: CASRRQGEQPQHF.

The V gene is TRBV7-6, the J gene TRBJ2-5, with 9 bases matching TRBD2. Losses at the gene ends were 2 bases for V and 7 bases for J; bases not matched to a gene: 5. Germline V gene data show CDR1 as SGHVS and CDR2 as FNYEAQ. The length of the CDR3 is 14 residues. For the CDR3, the DNA is TGTGCCAGCAGCTTAAAAGGTAGCGGGAGGACCCAGTACTTC. Residues: CASSLKGSGRTQYF.